Described below is a single T cell receptor beta chain sequence and its context. No antigen is known for it. This entry belongs to a study of radiation and T cells in renal cell carcinoma. Findings and caveats of the study: In blood, top tumor clones expanded by 2 weeks, shrinking by 4.

As to treatment: 15 Gy SBRT to primary tumor, nephrectomy 4 weeks later. Clones were sequenced by immunoSEQ multiplex PCR, and TCRdb holds only the in-frame ones, with some missing. The sample includes roughly 14,000 clones, about three fifths of them seen just once. This CDR3 has 15 amino acids. Germline-derived CDR1 and CDR2 are SGHRS and YFSETQ. V shed 4 bases and J shed 2 bases, with 13 bases lying between them. The sequenced sample was tumor tissue, obtained from a patient whose treatment included radiotherapy and nephrectomy. This rearrangement joins TRBV5-1 to TRBJ2-1; the D gene is possibly TRBD2 (5 bases). The clonotype was recovered from a woman between 65 and 79 years old with renal cell carcinoma. Written as DNA, the CDR3 is TGCGCCAGCAGCAGGGCTCCGGGAACCTACAATGAGCAGTTCTTC. Its protein is CASSRAPGTYNEQFF.